This T cell receptor (beta chain) came from a study of T cell responses to AZD1222 COVID-19 vaccine. Study-level results: Spike-specific TCRs gained breadth and depth after people received two AZD1222 doses. Most donors were white British and more were female, and clonal diversity was possibly underestimated. The span of vaccine-associated CD4 TCRs extended across spike, with dominance at 160-218 and 743-854.

Repertoires were generated with immunoSEQ multiplex PCR, while TCRdb's copy carries only in-frame clones and drops some. The sample yields around 180,000 clones, approximately 90% seen once. With respect to this clone: Its antigen is unknown.

Second-dose intervals near 4 or 12 weeks were combined. The junction had 7 bases not matched to a gene; V was cut back by 4 bases and J by 4 bases. Germline V lookup: CDR1 SGHDT, CDR2 YYEEEE. The CDR3 spans 14 residues. Here the sequenced sample was peripheral blood, taken 28 days after the second AZD1222 dose. This receptor was identified in an adult who received the AZD1222 COVID-19 vaccine. J is TRBJ2-7 and V is TRBV5-6; 8 positions match TRBD1. The CDR3 here is CASSPGQGWYEQYF. Here the CDR3 DNA reads TGTGCCAGCAGCCCCGGACAGGGATGGTACGAGCAGTACTTC. The full variable domain, completed using reference TRBV5-6 and TRBJ2-7, is DAGVTQSPTHLIKTRGQQVTLRCSPKSGHDTVSWYQQALGQGPQFIFQYYEEEERQRGNFPDRFSGHQFPNYSSELNVNALLLGDSALYLCASSPGQGWYEQYFGPGTRLTVT.